One and the same sample provided the 7 T cell receptor beta chains below, sequenced in a study of shared clonotypes between healthy human individuals. Assay used: immunoSEQ multiplex PCR; TCRdb lists only in-frame clones, some missing. The sample lists around 1.9 million clones, 90% to 95% occurring once. The naive CD8 population came from CD45RO-negative cells selected for CCR7, without terminally differentiated effector memory CD45RA+ cells. Sequencing input: naive CD8+ T cells from PBMCs. The receptors come from a man between 18 and 35 years old in good health. Some clones in this sample may be carry-over from other donors' samples.

The V call is TRBV7-9, the J call TRBJ2-7; 8 nucleotides agree with TRBD1. The trim removed 4 bases at V and 3 bases at J, leaving 5 bases unmatched. There are 14 residues in the CDR3. CDR1 SEHNR and CDR2 FQNEAQ come from the germline V gene (reference sequence). CDR3 sequence reads: CASSSRDRLYEQYF. The CDR3 DNA is TGTGCCAGCAGCTCCCGGGACAGGCTCTACGAGCAGTACTTC.

A single count supports this clone. This rearrangement joins TRBV27 to TRBJ1-1; TRBD1 might be the D (6 bases). The V end lost 3 bases, the J end lost 0 bases, and 23 bases lay between the germline ends. CDR1 MNHEY and CDR2 SMNVEV come from the germline V gene (reference sequence). The CDR3 has 19 residues. CDR3 sequence reads: CASSFLKTRTEFMNTEAFF. For the CDR3, the DNA is TGTGCCAGCAGTTTTCTAAAGACCCGGACAGAGTTTATGAACACTGAAGCTTTCTTT.

CDR3 amino acids: CASSEYRTGFGIQYF. In DNA form, the CDR3 reads TGTGCCAGCAGTGAATATCGAACCGGGTTTGGCATTCAGTACTTC. This chain links TRBV6-1 with TRBJ2-4; D unresolved. With 2 bases removed from V and 9 bases from J, the gap between germline ends came to 17 bases. Germline CDR1 MNHNS, CDR2 SASEGT. CDR3 length: 15 amino acids.

V usage is TRBV28 and J usage is TRBJ1-5; D remains unclear. CDR3 size: 14 residues. The germline V gene encodes CDR1 MDHEN and CDR2 SYDVKM. Trimming took 4 bases from V and 2 from J, leaving 9 bases between them. CDR3 sequence: CASSWERGNQPQHF. In DNA, the CDR3 is TGTGCCAGCAGTTGGGAGCGGGGCAATCAGCCCCAGCATTTT.

The chain is built from TRBV7-8 and TRBJ2-7; D unresolved. This CDR3 is built from 13 residues. Trimming shortened V by 2 bases and J by 5 bases, and 10 bases separated the two germline ends. CDR1 is SGHVS and CDR2 is FQNEAQ in the germline V gene. The CDR3 coding sequence is TGTGCCAGCAGCTTAAGTCCGGCCCACGAGCAGTACTTC. Amino acids: CASSLSPAHEQYF.

The chain joins TRBV9 to TRBJ1-2, with 8 bases identical to TRBD1. V gave up 3 bases and J gave up 5 bases; unmatched junction bases: 18. The CDR3 is 18 residues long. Germline-derived CDR1 and CDR2 are SGDLS and YYNGEE. Written as DNA, the CDR3 is TGTGCCAGCAGCGAAAAGGCGGCGGGAGGACAGGGATGGTATGGCTACACCTTC. Its protein is CASSEKAAGGQGWYGYTF.

The CDR3 nucleotides are TGTGCCTGGAGTCGAGGTGGAGGGGGCCTTGAGGAGGATACGCAGTATTTT. This encodes CAWSRGGGGLEEDTQYF. J is TRBJ2-3 and V is TRBV30, with a weak D call TRBD1 (7 bases). In germline, CDR1 is GTSNPN, CDR2 SVGIG (reference sequence). CDR3 length equals 17 residues. Trimming cost V 2 bases and J 6 bases, with 24 bases left between them.